A single sample is the source of the 24 T cell receptor beta chains below, sequenced in a study of T-cell memory formation after mild COVID-19. MiXCR, run by TCRdb on the 5' RACE reads, gives a single entry per CDR3 protein. The sample has around 340,000 distinct CDR3 sequences, around 15% seen once. Sequencing used PBMCs or a T cell subset sorted from them (not recorded which). These TCRs come from a man between 18 and 35 years old who had mild COVID-19 (a few samples of this study predate the infection). Cell type and time point are not known.

The gene calls are TRBV20-1 and TRBJ2-3; D is possibly TRBD2 (6 bases). Germline V gene data show CDR1 as DFQATT and CDR2 as SNEGSKA (reference sequence). V shed 7 bases and J shed 1 base, with 12 bases lying between them. This CDR3 has 13 residues. CDR3 sequence reads: CSGPPGGTDTQYF. The CDR3 nucleotides are TGCAGTGGCCCTCCGGGGGGCACAGATACGCAGTATTTT.

This sequence joins TRBV20-1 and TRBJ2-3; the D gene is possibly TRBD1 (5 bases). Germline CDR1 and CDR2: DFQATT and SNEGSKA (reference sequence). The CDR3 spans 14 residues. V was trimmed by 5 bases and J by 1 base, leaving 13 bases between them. The DNA for the CDR3 is TGCAGTGCTCCTGGGGCCAGAGGCACAGATACGCAGTATTTT. Residues: CSAPGARGTDTQYF.

This clonotype has only a few counts. The chain carries TRBV2 and TRBJ2-7; no firm D call. The CDR3 is 14 amino acids. Germline V gene data show CDR1 as SNHLY and CDR2 as FYNNEI. V was shortened by 2 bases and J by 0 bases, with 8 bases between the two germline ends. CDR3 nucleotides: TGTGCCAGCAGTGAATCAGGTCGCTCCTACGAGCAGTACTTC. Translating it yields CASSESGRSYEQYF.

This clonotype occurred a few times. The gene calls are TRBV28 and TRBJ1-5; D is unresolved. CDR3 length equals 14 residues. The V gene's germline CDR1 is MDHEN and CDR2 SYDVKM. V was cut by 3 bases and J by 0 bases, with 6 bases left in between. CDR3: CASSFPYSNQPQHF. In nucleotides, the CDR3 is TGTGCCAGCAGTTTTCCTTATAGCAATCAGCCCCAGCATTTT.

The chain is built from TRBV10-3 and TRBJ2-5, with 7 bases identical to TRBD1. The ends lost 5 bases at V and 4 bases at J; junction bases unmatched: 10. CDR1 and CDR2 (germline): ENHRY, SYGVKD. This CDR3 has 15 amino acids. CDR3 residues: CAISSGQTQAETQYF. CDR3 bases: TGTGCCATCAGTTCGGGACAGACTCAAGCAGAGACCCAGTACTTC.

This clonotype appeared a few times. This rearrangement joins TRBV20-1 to TRBJ2-1; D remains ambiguous. The CDR3 loop spans 15 amino acids. The V end was cut by 5 bases, the J end by 0 bases, with 14 bases between. Germline CDR1 is DFQATT and CDR2 is SNEGSKA (reference sequence). The CDR3 protein is CSAGRSTSSYNEQFF. The CDR3 DNA sequence: TGCAGTGCTGGGCGGTCGACGAGCTCCTACAATGAGCAGTTCTTC.

The chain joins TRBV29-1 to TRBJ1-2; TRBD1 aligns across 7 bases. Germline V gives CDR1 SQVTM, CDR2 ANQGSEA. V lost 4 bases and J lost 4; bases outside the gene matches: 12. The CDR3 runs to 15 residues. The DNA of the CDR3 is TGCAGCGTTGGGGCAGGGGGTCGTGGTAGCTATGGCTACACCTTC. It encodes CSVGAGGRGSYGYTF.

This clonotype was counted ten times or more. V is TRBV2 and J is TRBJ1-3; no reliable D call. Deletions cut 1 base from V and 0 bases from J, with 1 base between. The length of the CDR3 is 13 residues. Per the germline V gene, CDR1 is SNHLY and CDR2 is FYNNEI. The CDR3: CASSEGSGNTIYF. DNA of the CDR3: TGTGCCAGCAGTGAAGGCTCTGGAAACACCATATATTTT. Using reference TRBV2 and TRBJ1-3 for the parts outside the CDR3, the full variable domain is EPEVTQTPSHQVTQMGQEVILRCVPISNHLYFYWYRQILGQKVEFLVSFYNNEISEKSEIFDDQFSVERPDGSNFTLKIRSTKLEDSAMYFCASSEGSGNTIYFGEGSWLTVV.

A few counts support this clonotype. The chain has TRBV7-2 and TRBJ2-5; 9 nucleotides match TRBD2. Trimming at V came to 5 bases and at J to 3 bases, leaving 4 bases not matched to a gene. This CDR3 contains 14 residues. CDR1 is SGHTA, CDR2 FQGNSA, per germline. The CDR3 DNA sequence: TGTGCCAGCAGCACTCAGCGGGGGGAAGAGACCCAGTACTTC. It encodes CASSTQRGEETQYF.

This clonotype showed up just a few times. The rearrangement links TRBV12-3 or TRBV12-4 to TRBJ2-1; tentatively, D is TRBD2 (6 bases). Trimming left V 3 bases short and J 4 bases short, with 10 bases between. The CDR3 consists of 14 residues. CDR3 nucleotides: TGTGCCAGCAGTTTCGAGGCGGGATACAATGAGCAGTTCTTC. Amino acid sequence: CASSFEAGYNEQFF.

The chain has TRBV5-1 and TRBJ1-2; D uncertain. There are 15 residues in the CDR3. Trimming removed 4 bases at V and 2 bases at J, with 15 bases between. CDR1 SGHRS and CDR2 YFSETQ come from the germline V gene. The CDR3 is CASSPRADPNYGYTF. The CDR3 nucleotides read TGCGCCAGCAGCCCAAGGGCGGACCCGAACTATGGCTACACCTTC.

This clonotype was observed a few times. CDR3 residues: CSARDRTTYEQYF. CDR3 sequence (DNA): TGCAGTGCTAGAGACAGAACCACATACGAGCAGTACTTC. The chain is built from TRBV20-1 and TRBJ2-7, with D unclear. V was pared by 0 bases and J by 4 bases, with 10 bases between. Germline lookup yields CDR1 DFQATT and CDR2 SNEGSKA (reference sequence). The CDR3 has 13 amino acids.

This chain uses TRBV6-5 with TRBJ1-1; tentative D call: TRBD1 (5 bases). Germline assignment: CDR1 MNHEY and CDR2 SVGAGI. V shed 8 bases and J shed 5 bases, with 15 bases lying between them. There are 13 residues in the CDR3. The CDR3 DNA sequence: TGTGCCAGCGAAGGCAGGGTTGGTACTGAAGCTTTCTTT. This gives the protein CASEGRVGTEAFF.

The chain links TRBV19 to TRBJ1-5; TRBD1 aligns across 7 bases. CDR1 and CDR2 (germline): LNHDA, SQIVND (reference sequence). V was clipped by 9 bases and J by 7 bases; unmatched bases: 18. CDR3 length: 16 amino acids. CDR3 bases: TGTGCCAGCCCGAGTGGGGTCGACAGGGTGGAACAGCCCCAGCATTTT. Protein: CASPSGVDRVEQPQHF. Full variable domain (outside the CDR3, taken from reference TRBV19 and TRBJ1-5): DGGITQSPKYLFRKEGQNVTLSCEQNLNHDAMYWYRQDPGQGLRLIYYSQIVNDFQKGDIAEGYSVSREKKESFPLTVTSAQKNPTAFYLCASPSGVDRVEQPQHFGDGTRLSIL.

This clonotype was counted ten times or more. The rearrangement uses TRBV12-3 or TRBV12-4 and TRBJ1-1; weak D call: TRBD1 (5 bases). This CDR3 spans 14 amino acids. V was pared by 3 bases and J by 10 bases, with 18 bases between. The CDR3 spells CASSLRDPTRGAFF. The CDR3 DNA sequence: TGTGCCAGCAGTTTGCGGGACCCTACCCGGGGAGCTTTCTTT.

This clonotype was seen at least ten times. The chain recombines TRBV12-3 or TRBV12-4 with TRBJ2-5, with D uncertain. V lost 5 bases, J lost 2 bases, and 9 bases lay in between. This CDR3 has 13 amino acids. The CDR3: CASSRPAQETQYF. CDR3 coding DNA: TGTGCCAGCAGTCGGCCAGCTCAAGAGACCCAGTACTTC.

A few counts support this clonotype. The CDR3 sequence: CAWNEQFF. CDR3 in DNA: TGTGCCTGGAATGAGCAGTTCTTC. This chain connects TRBV30 to TRBJ2-1, with no clear D. Germline CDR1 GTSNPN, CDR2 SVGIG (reference sequence). V lost 4 bases and J 8 bases, leaving 0 bases between the germline ends. This CDR3 comprises 8 residues.

The chain employs TRBV4-1 and TRBJ1-4, with D possibly matching TRBD1 (5 bases). V lost 1 base and J lost 8, with 8 bases in between. There are 13 residues in the CDR3. Germline CDR1 reads MGHRA; CDR2 reads YSYEKL. The chain's CDR3 is CASSQVSGEKLFF. CDR3 DNA sequence: TGCGCCAGCAGCCAAGTATCAGGGGAAAAACTGTTTTTT.

This chain joins TRBV14 and TRBJ1-2, with D perhaps matching TRBD1 (5 bases). Trimming removed 6 bases from V and 6 bases from J, with 17 bases in between. From germline, CDR1 is SGHDN and CDR2 FVKESK. The CDR3 totals 14 residues. The CDR3 DNA reads as TGTGCCAGCAGTTACCGGTCTTGGGGCAATGGCTACACCTTC. Its protein is CASSYRSWGNGYTF.

V usage is TRBV18 and J usage is TRBJ2-7, with D perhaps TRBD1 (6 bases). The CDR3 is made up of 13 amino acids. V was cut by 8 bases and J by 7 bases, with 18 bases left in between. Germline loops: CDR1 KGHSH, CDR2 LQKENI. The CDR3 DNA is TGTGCCAGCACCTGGGACAAGCTAGGGGAGCAGTACTTC. This sequence encodes CASTWDKLGEQYF.

V gene TRBV12-3 or TRBV12-4 combines with J gene TRBJ2-3; 7 bases align to TRBD1. This CDR3 has 14 residues. V lost 6 bases and J lost 6; bases outside the gene matches: 9. CDR3 in amino acids: CASRLTGTADTQYF. In DNA, the CDR3 is TGTGCCAGCAGACTGACAGGGACCGCGGATACGCAGTATTTT.

The chain has TRBV7-2 and TRBJ1-2; 9 positions match TRBD1. The V gene end was trimmed by 1 base and the J gene end by 7 bases; junction bases not matched to a gene: 4. The V gene's germline CDR1 is SGHTA and CDR2 FQGNSA. This CDR3 is 14 amino acids long. The CDR3 is CASSLGDRAGGYTF. The CDR3 region has the DNA TGTGCCAGCAGCTTAGGGGACAGGGCGGGTGGCTACACCTTC.

This clonotype was detected a few times. The V and J genes are TRBV7-2 and TRBJ2-1; 9 bases agree with TRBD2. V was pared by 2 bases and J by 4 bases, with 12 bases of the junction left unmatched. The CDR3 is 18 amino acids. CDR1 is SGHTA, CDR2 FQGNSA, per germline. CDR3 coding DNA: TGTGCCAGCAGCTTATCGGAGATAGCGGGGGCCCTATACAATGAGCAGTTCTTC. Translated: CASSLSEIAGALYNEQFF.

This clonotype was observed a few times. The V and J genes are TRBV9 and TRBJ2-5; 13 bases are a match to TRBD2. J gave up 3 bases and V 4 bases, and 9 bases lay outside the gene matches. Germline V gene sequence: CDR1 SGDLS, CDR2 YYNGEE. The CDR3 is made up of 17 amino acids. CDR3 in DNA: TGTGCCAGCAGCCAAAGAGGAGGGACTAGCGGGGAAGAGACCCAGTACTTC. Protein product: CASSQRGGTSGEETQYF.